These 6 T cell receptor beta chains were all obtained from the same sample, sequenced in a study of T cells after yellow fever vaccination. From the 5' RACE reads, TCRdb called clonotypes with MiXCR, one entry per CDR3 protein. Of 300,000 to 350,000 distinct CDR3 sequences in the sample, 8% to 9.5% are singletons; the top ten hold around 17%. The sample in question was PBMCs, obtained roughly seven weeks after the first yellow fever vaccination. The receptors originated from a man aged 18-30 years who received the YFV17D yellow fever vaccine.

The rearrangement links TRBV12-3 or TRBV12-4 to TRBJ1-5; D unclear. Trimming cost V 5 bases and J 7 bases, with 9 bases left between them. The CDR3 covers 12 residues. This chain's CDR3 is CASSAGRQPQHF. CDR3 DNA sequence: TGTGCCAGCAGTGCCGGTAGGCAGCCCCAGCATTTT.

This clonotype was recorded at least ten times. J is TRBJ2-2 and V is TRBV2; 8 bases line up with TRBD2. The CDR3 spans 14 residues. V lost 9 bases and J lost 0; bases outside the gene matches: 3. The V gene's germline CDR1 is SNHLY and CDR2 FYNNEI. CDR3 amino acids: CASSGLANTGELFF. CDR3 DNA: TGTGCCAGTTCGGGACTAGCGAACACCGGGGAGCTGTTTTTT.

The table lists this clonotype with a few counts. The CDR3 bases are TGTGCCATCAGACAAGGGGCCGGGGAGCTGTTTTTT. This sequence encodes CAIRQGAGELFF. The chain uses TRBV10-3 and TRBJ2-2; possible D gene TRBD1, 5 bases. Trimming shortened V by 6 bases and J by 6 bases, and 8 bases separated the two germline ends. The germline gives CDR1 ENHRY, CDR2 SYGVKD. CDR3 length equals 12 residues.

V is TRBV27 and J is TRBJ2-3, with D possibly being TRBD1 (5 bases). CDR1 is MNHEY, CDR2 SMNVEV, per germline (reference sequence). V lost 3 bases, J lost 2 bases, and 9 bases lay in between. The CDR3 has 14 amino acids. The CDR3, as DNA: TGTGCCAGCAGTTTGGCCAGGGCCACAGATACGCAGTATTTT. Amino acid sequence: CASSLARATDTQYF.

The J gene is TRBJ1-2, the V gene TRBV7-7, with no clear D. The CDR3 contains 12 residues. In germline, CDR1 is SSHAT, CDR2 FNYEAQ (reference sequence). The germline V and J ends were trimmed by 2 bases and 5 bases, with 6 bases remaining between them. The CDR3 loop is CASSLPMYGYTF. The CDR3 DNA follows: TGTGCCAGCAGCTTACCGATGTATGGCTACACCTTC. Combining the CDR3 with reference TRBV7-7 and TRBJ1-2 gives the whole variable domain GAGVSQSPRYKVTKRGQDVTLRCDPISSHATLYWYQQALGQGPEFLTYFNYEAQPDKSGLPSDRFSAERPEGSISTLTIQRTEQRDSAMYRCASSLPMYGYTFGSGTRLTVV.

This clonotype came up many times. V is TRBV3-1 and J is TRBJ2-2; no reliable D call. In germline, CDR1 is LGHDT, CDR2 YNNKEL (reference sequence). The V end lost 1 base, the J end lost 0 bases, and 15 bases lay between the germline ends. The CDR3 runs to 18 residues. The DNA for the CDR3 is TGTGCCAGCAGCCAAGCGATTACGGTGACCGCGAACACCGGGGAGCTGTTTTTT. This encodes CASSQAITVTANTGELFF.